The 32 T cell receptor beta chains in this list originate from one sample, sequenced in a study of blood T cell repertoires in COVID-19. Assay used: immunoSEQ multiplex PCR; TCRdb lists only in-frame clones, some missing. The repertoire includes about 95,000 clones, roughly nine tenths of them detected once, and 3% to 4% sits in the top ten. Material for sequencing was peripheral blood. These receptors originate from a woman between 65 and 79 years old with acute or convalescent COVID-19.

This chain connects TRBV28 to TRBJ1-5, with 7 bases that match TRBD1. Trimming cost V 2 bases and J 6 bases; bases outside gene matches: 4. CDR1 and CDR2 (germline): MDHEN, SYDVKM. The CDR3 is made up of 14 amino acids. In DNA, the CDR3 is TGTGCCAGCAGTTTAGACAGGGTCACTCAGCCCCAGCATTTT. This translates into CASSLDRVTQPQHF.

The chain employs TRBV2 and TRBJ2-5; no definite D call. CDR3 length: 14 amino acids. CDR1 is SNHLY, CDR2 FYNNEI, per germline. Trimming left V 6 bases short and J 5 bases short, with 16 bases between. The CDR3 here is CASRYQVTLETQYF. The CDR3, as DNA: TGTGCCAGCAGATATCAGGTTACCCTTGAGACCCAGTACTTC.

This clone is a singleton in its sample. This CDR3 is CASKGTGVGNQPQHF. The CDR3, as DNA: TGTGCCAGCAAGGGAACAGGGGTTGGCAATCAGCCCCAGCATTTT. The rearrangement links TRBV2 to TRBJ1-5, with TRBD1 matching 7 bases. The CDR3 sequence is 15 residues long. The V gene end was trimmed by 7 bases and the J gene end by 2 bases; junction bases not matched to a gene: 8. From germline, CDR1 is SNHLY and CDR2 FYNNEI.

This chain joins TRBV6-1 and TRBJ2-3; D is perhaps TRBD1 (6 bases). The germline gives CDR1 MNHNS, CDR2 SASEGT. This CDR3 contains 14 residues. With 1 base removed from V and 4 bases from J, the gap between germline ends came to 9 bases. CDR3 amino acids: CASSEDRVADTQYF. In nucleotides, the CDR3 is TGTGCCAGCAGTGAAGACAGGGTCGCAGATACGCAGTATTTT.

This CDR3 is CASDERRERPQHF. The CDR3 bases are TGTGCCAGCGATGAGAGGCGCGAGCGGCCCCAGCATTTT. The V call is TRBV6-5, the J call TRBJ1-5; D remains unclear. V gave up 8 bases and J gave up 9 bases, with 17 bases separating them. Germline V lookup: CDR1 MNHEY, CDR2 SVGAGI. The CDR3 has 13 residues.

The chain is built from TRBV18 and TRBJ1-3; no definite D call. V gave up 4 bases and J gave up 0 bases, with 10 bases separating them. The CDR3 contains 15 residues. Germline assignment: CDR1 KGHSH and CDR2 LQKENI. The CDR3 DNA reads as TGTGCCAGCTCACGAGACGCTAGCTCTGGAAACACCATATATTTT. It yields the protein CASSRDASSGNTIYF.

This clone was counted once. The chain has TRBV28 and TRBJ1-5; a possible D gene is TRBD1 (6 bases). The V end was cut by 10 bases, the J end by 0 bases, with 13 bases between. Germline CDR1 is MDHEN and CDR2 is SYDVKM. The length of the CDR3 is 14 residues. In DNA, the CDR3 is TGTGCCACGAAACAGGGTGGTAGCAATCAGCCCCAGCATTTT. It encodes CATKQGGSNQPQHF.

The chain employs TRBV28 and TRBJ1-1, with TRBD1 matching over 8 bases. The trim removed 0 bases at V and 2 bases at J, leaving 8 bases unmatched. The CDR3 has 17 amino acids. CDR1 is MDHEN and CDR2 is SYDVKM in the germline V gene. CDR3 sequence reads: CASSLWGGDRKNTEAFF. As DNA, the CDR3 is TGTGCCAGCAGTTTATGGGGTGGGGACAGGAAAAACACTGAAGCTTTCTTT. Supplemented by reference TRBV28 and TRBJ1-1, the full variable domain reads DVKVTQSSRYLVKRTGEKVFLECVQDMDHENMFWYRQDPGLGLRLIYFSYDVKMKEKGDIPEGYSVSREKKERFSLILESASTNQTSMYLCASSLWGGDRKNTEAFFGQGTRLTVV.

The rearrangement links TRBV19 to TRBJ1-6; D is unclear. CDR1 LNHDA and CDR2 SQIVND come from the germline V gene (reference sequence). The CDR3 spans 14 residues. Trimming stripped 6 bases from V and 5 bases from J, with 11 bases between. CDR3 nucleotides: TGTGCCAGTAGGTTCCGGGTTGATAATTCACCCCTCCACTTT. This codes for CASRFRVDNSPLHF.

The rearrangement uses TRBV2 and TRBJ1-2, with D maybe TRBD1 (5 bases). Looked up from germline, CDR1 is SNHLY and CDR2 is FYNNEI. V was cut by 4 bases and J by 4 bases, with 10 bases left in between. This CDR3 contains 13 residues. The CDR3 coding sequence is TGTGCCAGCAGTGTGCGGGGCGGCTATGGCTACACCTTC. It yields the protein CASSVRGGYGYTF. Full variable domain (rest looked up from reference TRBV2 and TRBJ1-2): EPEVTQTPSHQVTQMGQEVILRCVPISNHLYFYWYRQILGQKVEFLVSFYNNEISEKSEIFDDQFSVERPDGSNFTLKIRSTKLEDSAMYFCASSVRGGYGYTFGSGTRLTVV.

This clone has more than one count but fewer than ten. The V and J genes are TRBV28 and TRBJ1-5; no reliable D call. Looked up from germline, CDR1 is MDHEN and CDR2 is SYDVKM. This CDR3 comprises 15 residues. Trimming left V 3 bases short and J 0 bases short, with 9 bases between. In DNA form, the CDR3 reads TGTGCCAGCAGTTTCACGGGGTATAGCAATCAGCCCCAGCATTTT. This codes for CASSFTGYSNQPQHF.

The chain employs TRBV23-1 and TRBJ2-7, with 8 bases fitting TRBD1. TRBV23-1 carries the ORF label, with uncertain function. The CDR3 is 16 residues long. V shed 6 bases and J 1 base; nucleotides not matched to a gene: 11. CDR3 loop: CASSINGDRWSYEQYV. The CDR3 DNA reads as TGCGCCAGCAGCATCAACGGGGACAGGTGGTCCTACGAGCAGTACGTC.

This clone was seen more than once but under ten times. This chain joins TRBV7-9 and TRBJ2-7, with TRBD2 as a possible D gene (5 bases). Germline loops: CDR1 SEHNR, CDR2 FQNEAQ (reference sequence). The CDR3 is 15 amino acids. Between the trimmed V and J ends, which lost 1 base and 3 bases, there was a span of 13 bases. CDR3 sequence: CASSLGVGEGYEQYV. Here the CDR3 DNA reads TGTGCCAGCAGCTTAGGTGTAGGCGAGGGCTACGAGCAGTACGTC.

The gene calls are TRBV11-2 and TRBJ1-4, with no clear D. Germline assignment: CDR1 SGHAT and CDR2 FQNNGV. The CDR3 sequence is 16 residues long. The germline V and J ends were trimmed by 5 bases and 10 bases, with 23 bases remaining between them. CDR3 DNA sequence: TGTGCCAGCAGCCCAGAGGGTACGGGAAAAGGAGGAAAACTGTTTTTT. It is translated as CASSPEGTGKGGKLFF.

The V gene is TRBV3-1 (or the pseudogene TRBV3-2), the J gene TRBJ2-1, with D maybe TRBD2 (5 bases). Germline CDR1 LGHDT, CDR2 YNNKEL (reference sequence). Trimming stripped 0 bases from V and 13 bases from J, with 13 bases between. The CDR3 is 13 residues long. This chain's CDR3 is CASSQDLRDLQFF. For the CDR3, the DNA is TGTGCCAGCAGCCAAGATCTACGGGATCTTCAGTTCTTC.

This clone was recorded only once. V gene TRBV19 combines with J gene TRBJ1-5; D remains unclear. Germline CDR1 and CDR2: LNHDA and SQIVND (reference sequence). V dropped 1 base and J dropped 0 bases, with 7 bases sitting between them. The length of the CDR3 is 15 residues. The CDR3 DNA follows: TGTGCCAGTAGTATAGTTGCAGATAGCAATCAGCCCCAGCATTTT. Translated, it gives CASSIVADSNQPQHF.

The chain employs TRBV19 and TRBJ1-5, with 7 bases identical to TRBD1. The CDR3 runs 16 residues. The V segment lost 5 bases and the J segment 5 bases; nucleotides outside the gene matches: 12. The germline V gene encodes CDR1 LNHDA and CDR2 SQIVND (reference sequence). The CDR3 DNA sequence: TGTGCCAGTAGTGCACCGACCGGGACAGCACATCAGCCCCAGCATTTT. It encodes CASSAPTGTAHQPQHF.

The rearrangement links TRBV10-2 to TRBJ2-7; D perhaps matches TRBD1 (6 bases). CDR3 length: 14 residues. The germline gives CDR1 WSHSY, CDR2 SAAADI. V gave up 7 bases and J gave up 2 bases, with 15 bases separating them. CDR3 protein: CASTLGQRPYEQYF. In nucleotides, the CDR3 is TGCGCCAGCACACTCGGACAGAGACCCTACGAGCAGTACTTC.

This clone was recorded once. This chain links TRBV7-9 with TRBJ2-7; no firm D call. Trimming cost V 10 bases and J 0 bases, with 13 bases left between them. The CDR3 totals 13 residues. Germline V gene sequence: CDR1 SEHNR, CDR2 FQNEAQ (reference sequence). The CDR3 protein is CATRPIDSYEQYF. In DNA form, the CDR3 reads TGTGCCACCCGCCCCATAGACTCCTACGAGCAGTACTTC.

In its sample, this clone was seen once. The CDR3, as DNA: TGTGCCAGCAGCTTGGAAACTAATATAGAGGGTCACGGATACTATGGCTACACCTTC. This gives the protein CASSLETNIEGHGYYGYTF. The chain uses TRBV5-5 and TRBJ1-2; D gene unclear. The CDR3 is 19 residues long. V lost 0 bases, J lost 3 bases, and 24 bases lay in between. Per germline, CDR1 SGHKS and CDR2 YYEKEE (reference sequence).

This chain uses TRBV18 with TRBJ2-7; weak D call: TRBD1 (5 bases). The CDR3 consists of 14 residues. Germline lookup yields CDR1 KGHSH and CDR2 LQKENI. V gave up 0 bases and J gave up 6 bases, with 12 bases separating them. The CDR3, as DNA: TGTGCCAGCTCACCACCAACCGATAGGGGCGAGCAGTACTTC. Translation: CASSPPTDRGEQYF.

The genes are TRBV5-1 and TRBJ2-1; 7 positions agree with TRBD1. The CDR3 covers 15 residues. With V trimmed by 0 bases and J by 3 bases, 3 bases remained unmatched. Germline V CDR1 and CDR2: SGHRS, YFSETQ. CDR3 sequence reads: CASSLVAGGYNEQFF. The DNA for the CDR3 is TGCGCCAGCAGCTTGGTGGCAGGGGGCTACAATGAGCAGTTCTTC.

The chain carries TRBV7-2 and TRBJ2-5, with TRBD1 matching over 9 bases. The junction had 7 bases not matched to a gene; V was cut back by 5 bases and J by 6 bases. Germline V CDR1 and CDR2: SGHTA, FQGNSA. The CDR3 totals 14 residues. The CDR3 nucleotides read TGTGCCAGCAGCGCGGGACAGGGCTTGCAGACCCAGTACTTC. It translates to CASSAGQGLQTQYF.

The sample holds a few counts of this clone. The chain joins TRBV7-9 to TRBJ2-2; 12 nucleotides match TRBD1. The CDR3 consists of 17 residues. Germline CDR1 is SEHNR and CDR2 is FQNEAQ (reference sequence). Trimming removed 5 bases from V and 6 bases from J; junction bases left unmatched: 10. CDR3 protein: CASSPSWGQGAPGELFF. CDR3 nucleotide sequence: TGTGCCAGCAGCCCCTCTTGGGGACAGGGGGCGCCCGGGGAGCTGTTTTTT.

This chain joins TRBV18 and TRBJ2-5, with D possibly TRBD1 on 5 matching bases. Deletions cut 8 bases from V and 4 bases from J, with 20 bases between. Germline loops: CDR1 KGHSH, CDR2 LQKENI. The CDR3 contains 15 residues. The CDR3 loop reads CASNEMGLGPETQYF. For the CDR3, the DNA is TGTGCCAGCAACGAGATGGGCCTGGGGCCAGAGACCCAGTACTTC.

This chain uses TRBV4-2 with TRBJ2-3; 10 nucleotides line up with TRBD2. CDR3 length equals 16 residues. V shed 0 bases, J shed 6 bases, and the junction held 6 bases outside the gene matches. Germline V gene sequence: CDR1 LGHNA, CDR2 YNFKEQ. CDR3 nucleotides: TGTGCCAGCAGCCAAGATCTAGCGGGAGAAGTGGATACGCAGTATTTT. It encodes CASSQDLAGEVDTQYF.

The chain recombines TRBV6-2 or TRBV6-3 with TRBJ1-5; D not certain. The CDR3 has 15 residues. V lost 0 bases to trimming and J lost 3 bases, with 9 bases between them. Germline CDR1 and CDR2: MNHEY and SVGEGT. CDR3: CASSYSSRSNQPQHF. The CDR3 DNA follows: TGTGCCAGCAGTTACTCCTCCAGGTCCAATCAGCCCCAGCATTTT.

The chain couples TRBV10-3 to TRBJ1-3, with 8 bases identical to TRBD1. Germline values: CDR1 ENHRY, CDR2 SYGVKD. The CDR3 has 17 residues. V dropped 0 bases and J dropped 0; count of bases not matched to a gene: 4. As DNA, the CDR3 is TGTGCCATCAGTGAGTCCTCAGGGGGCGCCTCTGGAAACACCATATATTTT. Protein sequence: CAISESSGGASGNTIYF.

Remarks on this clone: Other DNA sequences from this sample encode an identical CDR3 as well. The CDR3 coding sequence is TGTGCCAGCAGCCTCGGACTAGCGGGAGGCTACGAGCAGTACTTC. It encodes CASSLGLAGGYEQYF. The V gene is TRBV28, the J gene TRBJ2-7; 14 bases map to TRBD2. The CDR3 runs to 15 residues. The V gene's germline CDR1 is MDHEN and CDR2 SYDVKM. V shed 6 bases and J 3 bases; nucleotides not matched to a gene: 4.

As to this clone: The limits of the CDR3 on the DNA are not certain, so only TCRdb's listed CDR3 is given. This rearrangement joins TRBV11-3 to TRBJ2-7; the table's TRBD1 call for D was not verified on the DNA. Germline assignment: CDR1 SGHNT and CDR2 YENEEA. The CDR3 spans 15 amino acids, including both terminal residues. CDR3 amino acids: CASSFGPGRSYEQYF.

This sequence joins TRBV5-1 and TRBJ2-7; TRBD1 matches 8 bases. Germline V gene data show CDR1 as SGHRS and CDR2 as YFSETQ. V shed 4 bases, J shed 5 bases, and the junction held 11 bases outside the gene matches. The CDR3 contains 15 residues. CDR3 coding DNA: TGCGCCAGCAGCCCCGGAGGACAGGGTTTCCACGAGCAGTACGTC. Its translation: CASSPGGQGFHEQYV.

The chain is built from TRBV24-1 and TRBJ1-5; unclear D gene. This CDR3 has 15 amino acids. Germline V gene sequence: CDR1 KGHDR, CDR2 SFDVKD. V lost 6 bases, J lost 3 bases, and 14 bases lay in between. In DNA, the CDR3 is TGTGCCACCAGTCCCGACGGGAGATACAATCAGCCCCAGCATTTT. Protein: CATSPDGRYNQPQHF.